Described below is a single T cell receptor (beta chain) sequence and its context. Its specificity is unknown. Per the original methods: Without quality scores, immunoSEQ junctional reads could not be filtered like full-length reads. Here immunoSEQ multiplex PCR was the method, and the copy in TCRdb shows in-frame clones only, minus some. The V and J calls and clone size were taken over from that table, and D and trimming were inferred from the DNA. Among about 1,800,000 clones listed, about 95% were seen once. The entry originates in a study of shared clonotypes between healthy human individuals. At the level of the study: Used for every donor were three CD4 naive, three CD4 memory, two CD8 naive and one CD8 memory plate.

This CDR3 contains 20 residues. CDR1 and CDR2 from the germline V gene are MNHNS and SASEGT. V lost 2 bases, J lost 5 bases, and 16 bases stayed unmatched. Study-wide points: For sorted subsets, rarefaction showed incomplete sequencing despite large depth.

The naive CD8 population came from CD45RO-negative cells selected for CCR7, without terminally differentiated effector memory CD45RA+ cells. Sequencing was done on a sample of naive CD8+ T cells sorted from blood. This receptor was identified in a man aged 18 to 35 in good health. The V gene is TRBV6-1, the J gene TRBJ2-3; 13 bases fit TRBD2. The DNA of the CDR3 is TGTGCCAGCAGTGAACACAAATTCTGGACTAGCGGGGGTTTTCTAGATACGCAGTATTTT. This gives the protein CASSEHKFWTSGGFLDTQYF.